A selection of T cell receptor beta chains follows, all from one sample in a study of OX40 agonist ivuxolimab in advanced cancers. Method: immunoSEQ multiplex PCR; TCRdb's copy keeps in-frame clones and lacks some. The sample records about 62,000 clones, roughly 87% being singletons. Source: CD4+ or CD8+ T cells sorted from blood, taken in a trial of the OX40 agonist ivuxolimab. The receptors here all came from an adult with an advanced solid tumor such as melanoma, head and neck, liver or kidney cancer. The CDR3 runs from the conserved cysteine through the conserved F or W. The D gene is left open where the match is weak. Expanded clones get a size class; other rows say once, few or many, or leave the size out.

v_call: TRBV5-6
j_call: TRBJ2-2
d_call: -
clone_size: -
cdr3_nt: TGTGCCAGCAAGGCCTTGGAGGCGAACACCGGGGAGCTGTTTTTT
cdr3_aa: CASKALEANTGELFF

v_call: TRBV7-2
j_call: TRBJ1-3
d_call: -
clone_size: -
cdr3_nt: TGTGCCAGCAGCGGAGGACTGAACACCATATATTTT
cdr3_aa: CASSGGLNTIYF

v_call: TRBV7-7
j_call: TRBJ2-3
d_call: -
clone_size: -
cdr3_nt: TGTGCTAGCAGTCGGAGCGGGTCTGACACAGATACGCAGTATTTT
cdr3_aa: CASSRSGSDTDTQYF

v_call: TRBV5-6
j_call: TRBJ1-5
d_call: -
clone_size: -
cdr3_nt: TGTGCCAGCAGCTTATTCTTCCCACATAGCAATCAGCCCCAGCATTTT
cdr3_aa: CASSLFFPHSNQPQHF

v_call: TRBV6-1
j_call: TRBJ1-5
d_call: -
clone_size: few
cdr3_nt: TGTGCCAGCAGTGAGCGCGGGGGCGGCAATCAGCCCCAGCATTTT
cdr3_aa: CASSERGGGNQPQHF

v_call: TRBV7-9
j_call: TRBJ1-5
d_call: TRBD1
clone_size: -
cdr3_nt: TGTGCCAGCAGCTTAGTCCAGGGACAGGGTAGCAATCAGCCCCAGCATTTT
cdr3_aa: CASSLVQGQGSNQPQHF

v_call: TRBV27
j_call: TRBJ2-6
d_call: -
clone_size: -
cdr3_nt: TGTGCCAGCAGTTTACGGGGGCCTGGGGCCAACGTCCTGACTTTC
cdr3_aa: CASSLRGPGANVLTF

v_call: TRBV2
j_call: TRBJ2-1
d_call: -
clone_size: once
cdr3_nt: TGTGCCAGCAGTTTTCTAGCGGACAGCTCCTACAATGAGCAGTTCTTC
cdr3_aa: CASSFLADSSYNEQFF

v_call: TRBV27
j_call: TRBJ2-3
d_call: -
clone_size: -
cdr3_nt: TGTGCCAGCAGTTCCCATCACACAGATACGCAGTATTTT
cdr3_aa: CASSSHHTDTQYF

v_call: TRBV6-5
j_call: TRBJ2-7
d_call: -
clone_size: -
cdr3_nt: TGTGCCAGCAGAGCTTTCAGCTACGAGCAGTACTTC
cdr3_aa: CASRAFSYEQYF

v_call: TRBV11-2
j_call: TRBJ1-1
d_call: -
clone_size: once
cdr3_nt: TGTGCCAGCAGTTCCTTCGCCTTAAGTTTGGGTGAAGCTTTCTTT
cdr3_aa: CASSSFALSLGEAFF

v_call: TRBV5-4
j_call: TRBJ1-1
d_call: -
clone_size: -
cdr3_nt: TGTGCCAGCAGCTTGGTCGGGGAAAGGGGGACTGAAGCTTTCTTT
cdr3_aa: CASSLVGERGTEAFF

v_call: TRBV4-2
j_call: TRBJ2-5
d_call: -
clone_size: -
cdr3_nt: TGTGCCAGCAGCTCCGGAATCGGGGGCCTCCAAGAGACCCAGTACTTC
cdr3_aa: CASSSGIGGLQETQYF

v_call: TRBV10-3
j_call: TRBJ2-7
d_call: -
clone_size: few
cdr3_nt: TGTGCCATCAGTGAATCGGGGTGGGAGCAGTACTTC
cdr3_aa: CAISESGWEQYF

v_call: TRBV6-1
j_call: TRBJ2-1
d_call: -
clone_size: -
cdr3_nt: TGTGCCAGCAGTGAAGCGTTACGAGGGGACGAGCAGTTCTTC
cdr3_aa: CASSEALRGDEQFF

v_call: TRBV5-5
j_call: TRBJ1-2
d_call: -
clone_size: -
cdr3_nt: TGTGCCAGCAGCTTGGCGGGGGAGGACTATGGCTACACCTTC
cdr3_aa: CASSLAGEDYGYTF